These T cell receptor beta chains were read from a single sample in a study of T cell responses to AZD1222 COVID-19 vaccine. Repertoires were generated with immunoSEQ multiplex PCR, while TCRdb's copy carries only in-frame clones and drops some. In the table there are approximately 110,000 clones, about nine tenths of which are singletons. Sequencing was performed on peripheral blood, taken on day 0 of AZD1222 vaccination. These receptors were collected from an adult in good health. The CDR3 runs from the conserved cysteine through the conserved F or W. Each record gives: V gene, CDR3 length, CDR3 protein.

>TRBV5-1|18
CASSLDQRSGGNTGELFF
>TRBV5-1|15
CASSFSGTGGGTQYF
>TRBV25-1|17
CASSDLDRAATNEKLFF
>TRBV18|15
CASSPRVAEGTEAFF
>TRBV7-3|14
CASSLKGLVSEQFF
>TRBV5-6|15
CASSSREGAKYEQYF
>TRBV18|15
CASSGLAGNTGELFF
>TRBV7-9|15
CASSPAPGTWNEQYF
>TRBV5-1|21
CASSLAGREELRPDCNQPQHF
>TRBV10-3|13
CAIMRENTGELFF